This T cell receptor (beta chain) was found in a study of neurological immune-mediated disorders. This clonotype showed up many times. TCRdb re-called the 5' RACE reads through MiXCR, storing one row per CDR3 protein. The sample includes 95,000 to 150,000 distinct CDR3 sequences, roughly 3.2% of them seen just once. The sample comprised PBMCs. The source of this sequence is a woman younger than 45 with multiple sclerosis.

The CDR3 nucleotides are TGTGCCAGCAGCCCGGGCTGGGAGACCTACGAGCAGTACTTC. Amino acid sequence: CASSPGWETYEQYF. This chain connects TRBV9 to TRBJ2-7, with D possibly TRBD2 on 5 matching bases. CDR1 is SGDLS, CDR2 YYNGEE, per germline. The CDR3 consists of 14 residues. The V end lost 4 bases, the J end lost 2 bases, and 13 bases lay between the germline ends.